This T cell receptor (beta chain) was identified during a study of cytomegalovirus exposure and HLA in healthy donors. Study-wide results and caveats: An apparent linkage of common viral pathogens to several of the most significant clusters emerged in a later analysis.

The V end was cut by 0 bases, the J end by 5 bases, with 13 bases between. Germline V CDR1 and CDR2: LNHNV, YYDKDF (reference sequence). This CDR3 has 16 amino acids. The PCR had 60 Vbeta and 13 Jbeta primers. Clones were sequenced by immunoSEQ multiplex PCR, and TCRdb holds only the in-frame ones, with some missing. The sample gives around 67,000 clones, roughly 69% of which show up once; roughly 3% is in the top ten. As to this clone: Its antigen is unidentified.

The specimen was PBMCs. The source of this sequence is a woman between 50 and 59 years old in good health and CMV-seronegative. The rearrangement joins TRBV15 to TRBJ2-2; D perhaps matches TRBD1 (6 bases). The CDR3 nucleotides are TGTGCCACCAGCAGAGAGGCGATAGACAGGACCGGGGAGCTGTTTTTT. Protein: CATSREAIDRTGELFF.